This T cell receptor (beta chain) originates from a study of cytomegalovirus exposure and HLA in healthy donors. Notes on the study in general: A further, later analysis showed that HLA-associated TCR beta chains (compared with equally common others) were more clonally expanded.

The PCR ran on 60 Vbeta and 13 Jbeta primers. The assay was immunoSEQ multiplex PCR, and TCRdb's table has in-frame clones only and misses some. The sample shows more than 110,000 clones, more than 70% of them seen only once. This clone came up once. Its antigen remains unknown. CDR3 length: 15 residues. V dropped 3 bases and J dropped 2 bases, with 12 bases sitting between them. The V gene's germline CDR1 is LNHDA and CDR2 SQIVND (reference sequence). The receptor comes from a woman aged 50 to 65 in good health and CMV-seronegative. Sequencing was performed on PBMCs. The chain uses TRBV19 and TRBJ2-3, with D possibly TRBD1 on 6 matching bases. The CDR3 coding sequence is TGTGCCAGTAGTATTCAGGGGACCGACACAGATACGCAGTATTTT. Its translation is CASSIQGTDTDTQYF.